Below, one T cell receptor beta chain is given with its context. In its sample, this clonotype was seen once. Its antigen has not been determined. Base qualities were left out, and no much larger clone turns up one base away. A read on its own is weak evidence. The data belong to a study of T cells in Graves' hyperthyroidism and ophthalmopathy (dated by TCRdb to about 2019). In terms of the full investigation: Peripheral blood samples were taken at initial diagnosis, before any treatment was given. TCR V-J signatures able to tell the groups apart were searched for in a discovery cohort of 95 to 100 patients, of whom 43 had Graves' ophthalmopathy and around 57 had stable Graves' hyperthyroidism. Prospective prediction of ophthalmopathy was tested in an independent validation cohort consisting of 18 hyperthyroidism patients and some 17 patients who later progressed to ophthalmopathy. The roughly 100 discovery patients were divided at random into training and test sets in a 7:3 ratio. Thyroid tissue and blood T-cell repertoires from about 6 Graves' hyperthyroidism patients were also compared in the study. Once sampling was done, hyperthyroidism patients were given methimazole at a starting dose of 30 mg daily, whereas ophthalmopathy patients were given high-dose intravenous methylprednisolone. The paper reports TCR Vbeta CDR3 sequencing of approximately 140 peripheral blood samples: under 45 ophthalmopathy, about 75 hyperthyroidism and some 17 progressor patients.

Hyperthyroidism patients were aged 18 to 65 years and newly diagnosed, with disease duration of less than 2 months. Exclusion was applied to patients with uncontrolled infections, other autoimmune diseases, pregnancy or lactation. Clinical symptoms, serum thyroxine and TRAb, thyroid ultrasound, and orbital computed tomography formed the basis for the diagnoses. Blood from progressor patients was drawn when they were first diagnosed with hyperthyroidism, before any ophthalmopathy symptoms appeared. PBMCs were separated from 8 to 10 ml of fresh peripheral blood using Ficoll-Paque density gradient centrifugation. Progressor patients were defined as those initially diagnosed with Graves' hyperthyroidism in whom ophthalmopathy developed during follow-up. Total RNA was extracted with Trizol reagent, and quality was checked on an Agilent 2100 Bioanalyzer. TCR beta CDR3 regions were amplified from RNA transcripts. The first round of RT-PCR for the TCR CDR3 was performed with the HTBI primer set and the Qiagen OneStep RT-PCR kit. Libraries were constructed in a second round of multiplex PCR, after which size selection and purification were carried out. Paired-end sequencing of the libraries was performed with 100 bp reads on an Illumina HiSeq2000. On the study's bioinformatics: Raw data were processed with SOAPnuke, discarding reads with adapters, uncalled bases, mean Phred below 15, or no exact constant-primer or identifier match. High-quality paired reads were merged using COPE v1.2.5, and each unique nucleotide sequence was defined as a clonotype. MiTCR v1.1 was used to align the clonotypes against IMGT TRBV, TRBD and TRBJ reference segments. Analysis was restricted to V-J combinations with a frequency above 0.0001, which covered approximately 99% of repertoires. A TCS score was defined as the ratio of F50 (clonal expansion) to E x V (chaos), with BLOSUM62-based TCRdist applied between CDR3 peptides within each V-J. Welch's t-statistics and random forest reduced 450 to 600 V-J features to 13, which were used in a naive Bayes classifier (R e1071). TCRdb applied fastp at Q25 and MiXCR to the public reads, then kept only in-frame beta chains. CDR3 protein duplicates are merged, each entry listing the most common genes and DNA. V and J calls and clone size were set by TCRdb, not the authors. A total of around 280,000 distinct CDR3 sequences appear in this sample, 10% to 15% of them only once. The top ten clones comprise 6.5% to 10% of the sample.

Results the study describes overall, beyond this receptor: A 13 V-J signature model separated ophthalmopathy from stable hyperthyroidism, with around 88% sensitivity and roughly 82% specificity in cross-validation and 80%/75% in testing. Blood samples also contained most of the expanded thyroid clonotypes (frequency above 0.001), which suggests that blood repertoires may reflect thyroid immune responses. In validation, the model predicted progression to ophthalmopathy a median of roughly 6.1 months before onset, with about 64% sensitivity and about 72% specificity. Sample size was not statistically predetermined, and investigators were not blinded to group allocation.

Spanning cysteine to phenylalanine, the CDR3 consists of 14 amino acids. The CDR3 DNA has 42 bases and is translated from base 1. The source of this sequence is a woman aged 25 to 45 with Graves' hyperthyroidism that later progressed to Graves' ophthalmopathy. Input material: blood. The chain links TRBV3-2 with TRBJ1-1; TRBD1 reflects the table's D call only, with no check against the DNA. TRBV3-2 constitutes a pseudogene. DNA sequence: TGTGCCAGCAGCCGGAGGACAGGGAGGACTGAAGCTTTCTTT. Its amino acids are CASSRRTGRTEAFF.